The T cell receptor (beta chain) under discussion was sequenced for a study of blood T cell repertoires in COVID-19. Study in general: Acute and convalescent COVID-19 samples came from the United States, Italy and Spain. Sources were T cells, B-cell-depleted T cells, or PBMCs; the material itself was cDNA or gDNA.

This clone was seen just once. Trimming took off 4 bases at V and 7 bases at J, with 11 bases between the two ends. Germline loops: CDR1 SNHLY, CDR2 FYNNEI. This CDR3 is built from 12 residues. Per the study methods: Quantification of nucleated cells was approximated via reference gene primer amplification. Here immunoSEQ multiplex PCR was the method, and the copy in TCRdb shows in-frame clones only, minus some. V and J calls and clone size are those listed in that table; D and trimming were worked out from the DNA. The profile shows 55,000 to 60,000 clones, about 85% of them singletons. This TCR was recovered from a man in his forties with active COVID-19. Input material: peripheral blood. The V and J genes are TRBV2 and TRBJ2-7; perhaps TRBD2 as D (5 bases). The CDR3 DNA follows: TGTGCCAGCAGTGTTGCCGGGGATGAGCAGTACTTC. Encoded protein: CASSVAGDEQYF.